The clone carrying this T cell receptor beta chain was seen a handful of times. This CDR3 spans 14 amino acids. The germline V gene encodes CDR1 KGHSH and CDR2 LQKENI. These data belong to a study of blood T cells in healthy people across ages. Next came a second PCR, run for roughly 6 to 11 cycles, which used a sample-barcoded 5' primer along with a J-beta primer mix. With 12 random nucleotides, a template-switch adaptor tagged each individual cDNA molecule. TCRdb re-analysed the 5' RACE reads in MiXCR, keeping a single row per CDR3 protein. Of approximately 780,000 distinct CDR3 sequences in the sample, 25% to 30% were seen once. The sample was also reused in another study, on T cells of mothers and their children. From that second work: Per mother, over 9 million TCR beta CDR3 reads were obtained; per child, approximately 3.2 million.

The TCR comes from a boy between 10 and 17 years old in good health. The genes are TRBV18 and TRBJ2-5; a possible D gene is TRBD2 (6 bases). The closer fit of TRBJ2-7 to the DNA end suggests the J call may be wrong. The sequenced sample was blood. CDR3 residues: CASSKLEGTYEQYF. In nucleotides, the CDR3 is TGTGCCAGCTCCAAGCTGGAGGGGACCTACGAGCAGTACTTC.